This T cell receptor (beta chain) derives from a study of identical twins. This clonotype was recorded at least ten times. Its antigen is unknown. Through template switching, a universal primer site was introduced, and the cDNA contained unique molecular identifiers. In TCRdb, the 5' RACE reads were re-called with MiXCR into one record per CDR3 protein. The table has hundreds of thousands of distinct CDR3 sequences, less than 7% seen once. V dropped 9 bases and J dropped 2; count of bases not matched to a gene: 3. The CDR3 contains 13 residues. Study-wide results and caveats: Zero-insertion analyses could be partly confounded by invariant MAIT and iNKT cells. Beta clonotypes that were abundant in cord blood contained fewer insertions, a pattern absent from memory repertoires.

The J gene is TRBJ2-2, the V gene TRBV12-3 or TRBV12-4, with 7 bases aligning to TRBD2. What was sequenced was naive T cells sorted from blood. The sequence came from a man aged 18 to 29 in good health. The CDR3 coding sequence is TGTGCCAGTCTAGCGGCCAACACCGGGGAGCTGTTTTTT. Protein: CASLAANTGELFF.